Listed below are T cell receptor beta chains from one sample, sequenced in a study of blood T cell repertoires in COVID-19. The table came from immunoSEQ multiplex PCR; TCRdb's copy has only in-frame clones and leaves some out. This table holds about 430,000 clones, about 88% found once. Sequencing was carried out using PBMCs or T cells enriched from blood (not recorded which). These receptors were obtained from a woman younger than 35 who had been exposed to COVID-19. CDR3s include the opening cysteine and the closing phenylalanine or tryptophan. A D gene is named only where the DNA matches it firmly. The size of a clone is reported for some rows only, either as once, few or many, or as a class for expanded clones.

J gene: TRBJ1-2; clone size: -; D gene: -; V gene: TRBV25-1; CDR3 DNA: TGTGCCAGCAGTGTTTCAGGAATTAACTATGGCTACACCTTC; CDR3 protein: CASSVSGINYGYTF
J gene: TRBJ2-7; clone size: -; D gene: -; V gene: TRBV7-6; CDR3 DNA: TGTGCCAGCAGCACAGGTGGAGGGGACTACGAGCAGTACTTC; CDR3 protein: CASSTGGGDYEQYF
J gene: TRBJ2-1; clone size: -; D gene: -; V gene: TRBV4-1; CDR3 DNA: TGCGCCAGCAGCCAAGGAGGGCAGATAAGCTCCTACAATGAGCAGTTCTTC; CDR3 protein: CASSQGGQISSYNEQFF
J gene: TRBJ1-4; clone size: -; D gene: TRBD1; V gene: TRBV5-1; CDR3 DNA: TGCGCCAGCAGCTCCGGGACAGGGGTGGAAAAACTGTTTTTT; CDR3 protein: CASSSGTGVEKLFF
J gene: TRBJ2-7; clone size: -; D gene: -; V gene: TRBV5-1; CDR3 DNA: TGCGCCAGCACCTCCTCCGGGACACCTTACGAGCAGTACTTC; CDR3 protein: CASTSSGTPYEQYF
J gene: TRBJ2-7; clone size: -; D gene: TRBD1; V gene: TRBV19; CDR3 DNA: TGTGCCAGTAGTACCGGGACAGGGACCTACGAGCAGTACTTC; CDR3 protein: CASSTGTGTYEQYF
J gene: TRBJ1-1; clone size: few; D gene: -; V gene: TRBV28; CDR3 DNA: TGTGCCAGCCTGACAGGTTTGAATACTGAAGCTTTCTTT; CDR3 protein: CASLTGLNTEAFF
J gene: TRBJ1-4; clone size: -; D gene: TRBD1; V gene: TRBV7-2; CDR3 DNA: TGTGCCAGCAGCGCCTCACAGGGGGCATACGAAAAACTGTTTTTT; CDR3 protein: CASSASQGAYEKLFF
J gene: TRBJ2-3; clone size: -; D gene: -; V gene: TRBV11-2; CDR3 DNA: TGTGCCAGCAGCTTTCCCCCTTCGTTACGGTTGGATACGCAGTATTTT; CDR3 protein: CASSFPPSLRLDTQYF
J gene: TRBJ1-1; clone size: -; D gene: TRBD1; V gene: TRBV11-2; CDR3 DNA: TGTGCCAGCAAAACAGGGGGTTCAGGGAACACTGAAGCTTTCTTT; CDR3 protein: CASKTGGSGNTEAFF
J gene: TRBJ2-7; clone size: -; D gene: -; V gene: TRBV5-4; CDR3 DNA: TGTGCCAGCAGCTTGGGGGGGGACCGGGCGTACTTC; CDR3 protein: CASSLGGDRAYF
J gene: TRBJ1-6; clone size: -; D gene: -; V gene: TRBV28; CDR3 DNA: TGTGTAACGGGTCGTAGCTCCTATAATTCACCCCTCCACTTT; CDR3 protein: CVTGRSSYNSPLHF
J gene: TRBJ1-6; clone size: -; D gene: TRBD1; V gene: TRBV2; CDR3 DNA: TGTGCCAGTGGACAGGCAGATAATTCACCCCTCCACTTT; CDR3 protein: CASGQADNSPLHF
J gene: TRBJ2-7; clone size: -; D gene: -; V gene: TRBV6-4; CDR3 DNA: TGTGCCAGCAGTGCGGACAGCAACTCCTACGAGCAGTACTTC; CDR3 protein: CASSADSNSYEQYF
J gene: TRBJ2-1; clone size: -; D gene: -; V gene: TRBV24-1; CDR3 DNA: TGTGCCACCAGTGGAAGCGCTAGCTCCTACAATGAGCAGTTCTTC; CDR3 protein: CATSGSASSYNEQFF
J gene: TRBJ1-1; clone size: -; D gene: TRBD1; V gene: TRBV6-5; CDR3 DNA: TGTGCCAGGGGCCAGGACAGGGACCCTGAAGCTTTCTTT; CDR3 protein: CARGQDRDPEAFF
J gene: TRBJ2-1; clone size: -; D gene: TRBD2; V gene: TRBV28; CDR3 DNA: TGTGCCAGCAGTTCGTTAGCGGGGGGATACAATGAGCAGTTCTTC; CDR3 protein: CASSSLAGGYNEQFF
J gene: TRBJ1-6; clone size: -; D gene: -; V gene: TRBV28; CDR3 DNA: TGTGCCAGCAGCGGTTGGGAGGGGGACCATTCACCCCTCCACTTT; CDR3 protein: CASSGWEGDHSPLHF
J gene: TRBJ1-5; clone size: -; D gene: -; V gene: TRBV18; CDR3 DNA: TGTGCCAGCTCACCAAACAACAGGGTCAATCAGCCCCAGCATTTT; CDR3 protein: CASSPNNRVNQPQHF
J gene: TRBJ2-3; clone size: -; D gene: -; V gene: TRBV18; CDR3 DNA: TGTGCCAGCTCAAAGGCAGGATCGGGGAGCACAGATACGCAGTATTTT; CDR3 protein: CASSKAGSGSTDTQYF
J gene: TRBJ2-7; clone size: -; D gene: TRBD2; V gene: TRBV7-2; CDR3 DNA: TGTGCCAGCAGCTTAAGTATCGCAGGGCGGGGGTCCTACGAGCAGTACTTC; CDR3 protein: CASSLSIAGRGSYEQYF
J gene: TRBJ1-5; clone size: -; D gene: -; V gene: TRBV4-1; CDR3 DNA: TGCGCCAGCAGCCAAGATTATGCAGGTGCTCAGCCCCAGCATTTT; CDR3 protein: CASSQDYAGAQPQHF
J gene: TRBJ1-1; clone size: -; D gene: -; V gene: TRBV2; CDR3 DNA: TGTGCCAGCAGAGCAGGGCGACTCAGCACTGAAGCTTTCTTT; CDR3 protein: CASRAGRLSTEAFF
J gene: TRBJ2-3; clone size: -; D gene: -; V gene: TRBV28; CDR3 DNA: TGTGCCAGCAGTGTCCACAGGAGCACAGATACGCAGTATTTT; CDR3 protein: CASSVHRSTDTQYF
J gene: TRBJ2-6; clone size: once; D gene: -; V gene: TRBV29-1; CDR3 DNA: TGCAGCGTTGAAGATCCCGGGATTAACTCTGGGGCCAACGTCCTGACTTTC; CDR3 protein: CSVEDPGINSGANVLTF
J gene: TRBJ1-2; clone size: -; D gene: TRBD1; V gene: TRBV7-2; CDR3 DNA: TGTGCCAGCAGCTTATTGGACAGGGAGGGGGGTGGCTACACCTTC; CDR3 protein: CASSLLDREGGGYTF
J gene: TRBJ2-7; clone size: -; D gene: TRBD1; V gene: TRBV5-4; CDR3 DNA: TGTGCCAGCAAGGAGACAGGGAATTCCTACGAGCAGTACTTC; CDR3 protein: CASKETGNSYEQYF
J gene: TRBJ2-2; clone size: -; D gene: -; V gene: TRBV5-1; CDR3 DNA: TGCGCCAGCAGGGAGAGCAGCCAGTCGCTTGGCACCGGGGAGCTGTTTTTT; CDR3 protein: CASRESSQSLGTGELFF
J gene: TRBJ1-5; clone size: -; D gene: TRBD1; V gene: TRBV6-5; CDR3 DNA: TGTGCCAGCAGACTCGGGACAGGGCGGGAACAGCCCCAGCATTTT; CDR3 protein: CASRLGTGREQPQHF
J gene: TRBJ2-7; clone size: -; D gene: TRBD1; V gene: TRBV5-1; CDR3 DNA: TGCGCCAGCGCTACAGGGGGCTTTTCCTACGAGCAGTACTTC; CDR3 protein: CASATGGFSYEQYF
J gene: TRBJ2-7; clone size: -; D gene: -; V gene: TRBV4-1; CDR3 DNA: TGCGCCAGCAGGCACCGAGCAGGGTTGCACGAGCAGTACTTC; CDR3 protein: CASRHRAGLHEQYF
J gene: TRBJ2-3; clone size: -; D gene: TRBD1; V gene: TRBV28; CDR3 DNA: TGTGCCAGCAGTGCGGACAGGCCCGATACGCAGTATTTT; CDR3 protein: CASSADRPDTQYF
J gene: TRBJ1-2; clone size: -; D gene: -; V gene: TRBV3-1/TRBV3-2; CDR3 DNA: TGTGCCAGCAGCCAAGATCGGGGGGGGACCTCTGACTATGGCTACACCTTC; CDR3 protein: CASSQDRGGTSDYGYTF
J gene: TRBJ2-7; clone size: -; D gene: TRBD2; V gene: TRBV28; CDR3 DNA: TGTGCCAGCAGTTTATGGGGGCTAGCGGAATACGAGCAGTACTTC; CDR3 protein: CASSLWGLAEYEQYF
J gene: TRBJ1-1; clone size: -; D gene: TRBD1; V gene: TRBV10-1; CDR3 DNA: TGCGCCAGCAGTGCGGACAGGGGGCTGGGGAACACTGAAGCTTTCTTT; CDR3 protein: CASSADRGLGNTEAFF
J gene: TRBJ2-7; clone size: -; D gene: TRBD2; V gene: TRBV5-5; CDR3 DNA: TGTGCCAGCAGCTTACTAGCGTACTCCTACGAGCAGTACTTC; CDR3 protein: CASSLLAYSYEQYF
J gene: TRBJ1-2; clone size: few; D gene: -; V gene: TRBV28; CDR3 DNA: TGTGCCAGCAGTTTAGCGGGGGGCAGCTATGGCTACACCTTC; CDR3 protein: CASSLAGGSYGYTF
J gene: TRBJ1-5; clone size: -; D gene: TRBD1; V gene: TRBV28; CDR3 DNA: TGTGCCAGCACTAACGTCCAGGGGGATCAGCCCCAGCATTTT; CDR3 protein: CASTNVQGDQPQHF
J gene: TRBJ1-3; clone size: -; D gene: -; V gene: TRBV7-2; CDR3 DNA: TGTGCCAGCAGCTTAGGGGTTGGGGCCGGAAACACCATATATTTT; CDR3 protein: CASSLGVGAGNTIYF
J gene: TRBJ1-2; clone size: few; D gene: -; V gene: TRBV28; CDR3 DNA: TGTGCCAGCATTAGTCTCGGTTCTAACTATGGCTACACCTTC; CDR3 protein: CASISLGSNYGYTF